Below are 20 T cell receptor beta chains sequenced from a single sample in a study of response to subunit inactivated influenza vaccine. Via MiXCR, TCRdb re-called the RT-PCR reads, giving one row per CDR3 protein. The sample comprises about 540,000 distinct CDR3 sequences, 11% to 15% of which are singletons, and 11% rests with the top ten. The sample in question was PBMCs from blood, obtained 11 to 12 days after vaccination. The receptor source for this set is a man in his fifties who received an inactivated influenza vaccine.

In this sample, this clonotype turned up a few times. The chain recombines TRBV3-1 with TRBJ1-1, with a tentative D call TRBD1 (5 bases). The germline gives CDR1 LGHDT, CDR2 YNNKEL (reference sequence). CDR3 size: 13 residues. The V end lost 8 bases, the J end lost 3 bases, and 13 bases lay between the germline ends. The CDR3 DNA reads as TGTGCCAGCGTCAACAGGCCGGACACTGAAGCTTTCTTT. Translation gives CASVNRPDTEAFF.

This chain joins TRBV10-3 and TRBJ2-7; no definite D call. CDR3 length equals 14 residues. Trimming stripped 2 bases from V and 2 bases from J, with 10 bases between. Germline V CDR1 and CDR2: ENHRY, SYGVKD. As DNA, the CDR3 is TGTGCCATCAGTGAGCCAACCCCTCCCTACGAGCAGTACTTC. Translated: CAISEPTPPYEQYF.

This chain links TRBV24-1 with TRBJ2-3, with D possibly being TRBD2 (6 bases). V was trimmed by 3 bases and J by 2 bases, leaving 17 bases between them. The V gene's germline CDR1 is KGHDR and CDR2 SFDVKD. CDR3 length equals 17 residues. The CDR3 is CATSDGTADRITDTQYF. The CDR3 bases are TGTGCCACCAGTGATGGGACTGCCGACAGAATCACAGATACGCAGTATTTT.

The sample holds a few counts of this clonotype. The chain is built from TRBV12-3 or TRBV12-4 and TRBJ2-5; 13 bases align to TRBD2. V shed 6 bases and J 4 bases; nucleotides not matched to a gene: 14. This CDR3 is built from 18 residues. The CDR3 sequence: CASSLRTGTSGAGETQYF. The CDR3 DNA follows: TGTGCCAGCAGCCTTCGTACCGGGACTAGCGGGGCGGGAGAGACCCAGTACTTC.

This clonotype was seen a few times. The rearrangement uses TRBV25-1 and TRBJ1-2, with TRBD1 matching 8 bases. CDR3 length: 16 amino acids. V dropped 2 bases and J dropped 5; count of bases not matched to a gene: 10. Per germline, CDR1 MGHDK and CDR2 SYGVNS. The CDR3 DNA reads TGTGCCAGCAGTGAAGGGACAGGCGCTCGTTCGTATGGCTACACCTTC. Residues: CASSEGTGARSYGYTF.

V is TRBV7-2 and J is TRBJ2-3; D is uncertain. V lost 3 bases to trimming and J lost 5 bases, with 9 bases between them. CDR3 length: 13 residues. Germline CDR1 SGHTA, CDR2 FQGNSA. The CDR3 is CASSFTPGDTQYF. CDR3 sequence (DNA): TGTGCCAGCAGCTTCACCCCGGGAGATACGCAGTATTTT. The full variable domain, rest sourced from reference TRBV7-2 and TRBJ2-3, is GAGVSQSPSNKVTEKGKDVELRCDPISGHTALYWYRQSLGQGLEFLIYFQGNSAPDKSGLPSDRFSAERTGGSVSTLTIQRTQQEDSAVYLCASSFTPGDTQYFGPGTRLTVL.

The chain combines TRBV7-8 with TRBJ2-5, with 12 bases matching TRBD2. With 6 bases clipped from V and 1 base from J, the junction kept 3 bases outside the gene matches. CDR3 length: 15 residues. CDR1 and CDR2 from the germline V gene are SGHVS and FQNEAQ. CDR3 DNA sequence: TGTGCCAGCAGACGGACTAGCGGGGTCCAAGAGACCCAGTACTTC. Translation gives CASRRTSGVQETQYF.

A few counts support this clonotype. The genes are TRBV6-2 or TRBV6-3 and TRBJ2-7, with D perhaps matching TRBD1 (5 bases). Germline V gene sequence: CDR1 MNHEY, CDR2 SVGEGT. V was clipped by 0 bases and J by 0 bases, with 6 bases between them. There are 14 residues in the CDR3. The CDR3 is CASSYSGHSYEQYF. The CDR3 DNA sequence: TGTGCCAGCAGTTACTCAGGACACTCCTACGAGCAGTACTTC.

This clonotype was counted only a few times. The V call is TRBV29-1, the J call TRBJ2-2; no firm D call. V was pared by 2 bases and J by 4 bases, with 11 bases between. The CDR3 contains 14 residues. Per germline, CDR1 SQVTM and CDR2 ANQGSEA. CDR3 DNA sequence: TGCAGCGTTGAAACGGTTCATCCCACCGGGGAGCTGTTTTTT. Amino acid sequence: CSVETVHPTGELFF.

The CDR3 DNA reads as TGTGCCAGCAGCAAACTAGTGACGGAGACCCAGTACTTC. Translating it yields CASSKLVTETQYF. The chain carries TRBV12-3 or TRBV12-4 and TRBJ2-5, with a possible D match to TRBD2 (5 bases). CDR3 length equals 13 residues. Trimming took 6 bases from V and 5 from J, leaving 13 bases between them.

This clonotype showed up just a few times. The rearrangement links TRBV7-2 to TRBJ1-1, with TRBD1 identical over 9 bases. V lost 6 bases to trimming and J lost 0 bases; unmatched junction nucleotides: 5. This CDR3 spans 15 amino acids. The germline gives CDR1 SGHTA, CDR2 FQGNSA. The CDR3 loop is CASSRTGVMNTEAFF. The CDR3, as DNA: TGTGCCAGCAGTAGGACAGGGGTCATGAACACTGAAGCTTTCTTT. The whole variable domain, remainder taken from reference TRBV7-2 and TRBJ1-1, is GAGVSQSPSNKVTEKGKDVELRCDPISGHTALYWYRQSLGQGLEFLIYFQGNSAPDKSGLPSDRFSAERTGGSVSTLTIQRTQQEDSAVYLCASSRTGVMNTEAFFGQGTRLTVV.

This rearrangement joins TRBV5-1 to TRBJ2-5, with 9 bases that match TRBD1. CDR1 and CDR2 (germline): SGHRS, YFSETQ. Losses at the gene ends were 7 bases for V and 4 bases for J; bases not matched to a gene: 11. This CDR3 has 15 residues. Here the CDR3 reads CASGLGTGKGETQYF. Here the CDR3 DNA reads TGCGCCAGCGGCCTTGGGACAGGGAAGGGAGAGACCCAGTACTTC. Full variable domain (remainder filled in from reference TRBV5-1 and TRBJ2-5): KAGVTQTPRYLIKTRGQQVTLSCSPISGHRSVSWYQQTPGQGLQFLFEYFSETQRNKGNFPGRFSGRQFSNSRSEMNVSTLELGDSALYLCASGLGTGKGETQYFGPGTRLLVL.

This clonotype was counted ten times or more. The V call is TRBV5-1, the J call TRBJ2-1; 7 bases align to TRBD1. Germline values: CDR1 SGHRS, CDR2 YFSETQ. The length of the CDR3 is 13 residues. The V segment lost 1 base and the J segment 9 bases; nucleotides outside the gene matches: 4. This chain's CDR3 is CASSLRQGSEQFF. In DNA form, the CDR3 reads TGCGCCAGCAGCTTGCGACAGGGCAGTGAGCAGTTCTTC.

The V call is TRBV7-9, the J call TRBJ1-1; no clear D. The germline V and J ends were trimmed by 2 bases and 4 bases, with 8 bases remaining between them. The CDR3 has 13 amino acids. Germline V gives CDR1 SEHNR, CDR2 FQNEAQ (reference sequence). As DNA, the CDR3 is TGTGCCAGCAGCTTAATGGAAATCACTGAAGCTTTCTTT. This encodes CASSLMEITEAFF.

This chain connects TRBV9 to TRBJ2-2; TRBD2 matches 12 bases. CDR1 and CDR2 (germline): SGDLS, YYNGEE. The V gene end was trimmed by 0 bases and the J gene end by 4 bases; junction bases not matched to a gene: 7. The CDR3 covers 18 residues. The CDR3 spells CASSVALAGGSGTGELFF. The CDR3 coding sequence is TGTGCCAGCAGCGTAGCGCTAGCGGGAGGGTCGGGCACCGGGGAGCTGTTTTTT.

This clonotype was detected many times. This chain links TRBV4-2 with TRBJ1-5, with TRBD1 matching 7 bases. The germline CDR1 and CDR2 sequences are LGHNA and YNFKEQ. Trimming removed 4 bases from V and 6 bases from J; junction bases left unmatched: 9. The CDR3 runs 15 residues. CDR3 DNA: TGTGCCAGCAGCCGCGAACAGGGGAGGGGTCAGCCCCAGCATTTT. Protein sequence: CASSREQGRGQPQHF.

Only a few counts were recorded for this clonotype. The chain has TRBV6-2 or TRBV6-3 and TRBJ2-7, with 9 bases matching TRBD2. From germline, CDR1 is MNHEY and CDR2 SVGEGT. With 6 bases clipped from V and 3 bases from J, the junction kept 6 bases outside the gene matches. The length of the CDR3 is 14 residues. CDR3 loop: CASSQSGRLYEQYF. The CDR3 region has the DNA TGTGCCAGCAGCCAAAGCGGGAGGCTCTACGAGCAGTACTTC.

This clonotype was seen only a few times. The rearrangement uses TRBV7-9 and TRBJ2-7, with 9 nucleotides matching TRBD1. There are 14 residues in the CDR3. The germline CDR1 and CDR2 sequences are SEHNR and FQNEAQ (reference sequence). Germline trimming cut 5 bases from V and 4 bases from J; bases unmatched to any gene: 6. CDR3 bases: TGTGCCAGCAGCCGGGTTGGACAGGGGTACGAGCAGTACTTC. Translation gives CASSRVGQGYEQYF.

This clonotype has a handful of counts. The rearrangement joins TRBV21-1 to TRBJ1-1. TRBV21-1 is given as a pseudogene. The CDR3 totals 18 residues. CDR3 nucleotide sequence: TGTGCCAGCAGCATAATAGCCTTCCAATCGTCCATGAACACTGAAGCTTTCTTT. Residues: CASSIIAFQSSMNTEAFF.

At least ten counts were recorded for this clonotype. The genes are TRBV12-3 or TRBV12-4 and TRBJ1-1; D is undetermined. This CDR3 has 13 residues. Trimming stripped 6 bases from V and 1 base from J, with 9 bases between. CDR3 bases: TGTGCCAGCAGCCGCGGTCAGAACACTGAAGCTTTCTTT. It specifies CASSRGQNTEAFF.